The 28 T cell receptor beta chains listed next were all sequenced from one sample in a study of T cell changes during pregnancy in multiple sclerosis. Sequencing was performed with immunoSEQ multiplex PCR; in TCRdb, only in-frame clones are kept and a portion is missing. Among tens of thousands of clones listed, roughly nine tenths were seen once. The source was peripheral blood, collected before pregnancy. These receptors all stem from a female donor with multiple sclerosis, enrolled in a pregnancy study.

The chain links TRBV18 to TRBJ1-2; TRBD1 agrees at 8 bases. Germline CDR1 and CDR2: KGHSH and LQKENI. Unmatched junction bases numbered 10, after V lost 3 bases and J lost 4 bases. The CDR3 covers 16 residues. In nucleotides, the CDR3 is TGTGCCAGCTCACCGCGAAGAGGACAGGGTCTCTATGGCTACACCTTC. Its protein is CASSPRRGQGLYGYTF.

This clone was recorded only once. The gene calls are TRBV2 and TRBJ2-7, with D uncertain. Germline lookup yields CDR1 SNHLY and CDR2 FYNNEI. With 7 bases removed from V and 4 bases from J, the gap between germline ends came to 8 bases. This CDR3 comprises 11 residues. In DNA form, the CDR3 reads TGTGCCAGCATTGCCACATACGAGCAGTACTTC. It yields the protein CASIATYEQYF.

The chain joins TRBV9 to TRBJ1-5, with D possibly matching TRBD1 (5 bases). In germline, CDR1 is SGDLS, CDR2 YYNGEE. This CDR3 is built from 14 residues. V was pared by 2 bases and J by 7 bases, with 13 bases between. This chain's CDR3 is CASSVAGTGQPQHF. The DNA of the CDR3 is TGTGCCAGCAGCGTGGCGGGGACGGGGCAGCCCCAGCATTTT.

The V call is TRBV7-9, the J call TRBJ2-7, with D maybe TRBD1 (5 bases). The CDR3 runs 13 residues. Trimming removed 2 bases at V and 5 bases at J, with 10 bases between. CDR1 is SEHNR and CDR2 is FQNEAQ in the germline V gene (reference sequence). CDR3 loop: CASSLQGIHEQYF. The CDR3 nucleotides are TGTGCCAGCAGCTTACAGGGAATCCACGAGCAGTACTTC. Together with reference TRBV7-9 and TRBJ2-7, the CDR3 gives the full variable domain: DTGVSQNPRHKITKRGQNVTFRCDPISEHNRLYWYRQTLGQGPEFLTYFQNEAQLEKSRLLSDRFSAERPKGSFSTLEIQRTEQGDSAMYLCASSLQGIHEQYFGPGTRLTVT.

The V and J genes are TRBV5-1 and TRBJ1-3, with D possibly matching TRBD1 (5 bases). Germline lookup yields CDR1 SGHRS and CDR2 YFSETQ. This CDR3 is built from 14 residues. Trimming cost V 0 bases and J 4 bases, with 8 bases left between them. CDR3 sequence reads: CASSLAGPGNTIYF. Written as DNA, the CDR3 is TGCGCCAGCAGCTTGGCAGGGCCCGGAAACACCATATATTTT.

V gene TRBV30 combines with J gene TRBJ1-1; TRBD1 is a possible D gene (5 bases). CDR1 and CDR2 from the germline V gene are GTSNPN and SVGIG (reference sequence). The CDR3 is 12 amino acids. V shed 5 bases and J shed 5 bases, with 12 bases lying between them. CDR3 DNA sequence: TGTGCCTGGTGGAGGGGAGGGACTGAAGCTTTCTTT. Protein product: CAWWRGGTEAFF.

V gene TRBV7-9 combines with J gene TRBJ2-1; D call uncertain. V lost 7 bases and J 4 bases, leaving 14 bases between the germline ends. Germline V gives CDR1 SEHNR, CDR2 FQNEAQ (reference sequence). The CDR3 runs 14 residues. This CDR3 is CASTGSTSYNEQFF. Here the CDR3 DNA reads TGTGCCAGCACAGGATCCACATCGTACAATGAGCAGTTCTTC. Together with reference TRBV7-9 and TRBJ2-1, the CDR3 gives the full variable domain: DTGVSQNPRHKITKRGQNVTFRCDPISEHNRLYWYRQTLGQGPEFLTYFQNEAQLEKSRLLSDRFSAERPKGSFSTLEIQRTEQGDSAMYLCASTGSTSYNEQFFGPGTRLTVL.

The chain carries TRBV5-1 and TRBJ1-6; maybe TRBD1 (5 bases). Germline CDR1 is SGHRS and CDR2 is YFSETQ. CDR3 size: 14 residues. Between the trimmed V and J ends, which lost 4 bases and 7 bases, there was a span of 12 bases. CDR3 DNA sequence: TGCGCCAGCAGCAGTGATGGGGCCAATTCACCCCTCCACTTT. Protein sequence: CASSSDGANSPLHF.

The chain employs TRBV7-3 and TRBJ2-3; 7 bases fit TRBD2. The CDR3 spans 16 residues. V lost 1 base and J lost 3; bases outside the gene matches: 7. Germline assignment: CDR1 SGHTA and CDR2 FQGTGA. DNA of the CDR3: TGTGCCAGCAGCTTAATTGGGGGGGGAGGGACAGATACGCAGTATTTT. Its protein product is CASSLIGGGGTDTQYF.

This sequence joins TRBV7-2 and TRBJ1-2, with 9 bases that match TRBD1. This CDR3 region has 16 residues. Germline lookup yields CDR1 SGHTA and CDR2 FQGNSA. V lost 5 bases and J lost 7; bases outside the gene matches: 14. The CDR3 region has the DNA TGTGCCAGCAGCGTAGGTGGGAACAGGGGGCGATTTGGCTACACCTTC. It specifies CASSVGGNRGRFGYTF.

V and J are TRBV7-2 and TRBJ1-1; D ambiguous. CDR3 length: 13 amino acids. Trimming left V 4 bases short and J 0 bases short, with 6 bases between. The V gene's germline CDR1 is SGHTA and CDR2 FQGNSA. This chain's CDR3 is CASSSVLNTEAFF. The DNA for the CDR3 is TGTGCCAGCAGCTCCGTCCTGAACACTGAAGCTTTCTTT.

The V and J genes are TRBV6-5 and TRBJ1-6; 7 bases fit TRBD1. J was trimmed by 6 bases and V by 7 bases; bases with no gene match: 9. Germline V gene sequence: CDR1 MNHEY, CDR2 SVGAGI. This CDR3 comprises 15 residues. CDR3: CASTLWQGGNSPLHF. The DNA for the CDR3 is TGTGCCAGCACTCTCTGGCAGGGGGGTAATTCACCCCTCCACTTT.

This rearrangement joins TRBV30 to TRBJ2-7; weak D call: TRBD1 (5 bases). Trimming removed 1 base from V and 0 bases from J, with 19 bases in between. The CDR3 runs to 17 residues. Germline V gene lookup returns CDR1 GTSNPN and CDR2 SVGIG (reference sequence). This CDR3 reads CAWSERFVTDISYEQYF. As DNA, the CDR3 is TGTGCCTGGAGTGAACGGTTCGTTACGGACATCTCCTACGAGCAGTACTTC.

Here the CDR3 reads CAWSVRGNEQFF. The CDR3 DNA sequence: TGTGCCTGGAGTGTTCGGGGGAATGAGCAGTTCTTC. This rearrangement joins TRBV30 to TRBJ2-1; tentative D call: TRBD2 (6 bases). The CDR3 sequence is 12 residues long. Between the trimmed V and J ends, which lost 0 bases and 7 bases, there was a span of 7 bases. Germline V gene data show CDR1 as GTSNPN and CDR2 as SVGIG (reference sequence).

This chain links TRBV7-6 with TRBJ2-5; the D gene is possibly TRBD2 (6 bases). Germline CDR1 and CDR2: SGHVS and FNYEAQ. There are 17 residues in the CDR3. Trimming stripped 1 base from V and 4 bases from J, with 19 bases between. CDR3 sequence reads: CASSLVGNSGGRETQYF. DNA for the CDR3: TGTGCCAGCAGCTTAGTGGGGAACAGTGGAGGGAGAGAGACCCAGTACTTC.

The V call is TRBV3-2, the J call TRBJ2-7; the tabulated D call, TRBD1, remains unverified against the DNA. TRBV3-2 is described as a pseudogene. The CDR3 has 9 residues. The CDR3 loop is CAGPYEQYF. CDR3 DNA: TGTGCCGGGCCCTACGAGCAGTACTTC.

This chain joins TRBV7-6 and TRBJ2-7; the D gene is possibly TRBD1 (6 bases). Germline V gene lookup returns CDR1 SGHVS and CDR2 FNYEAQ. V gave up 2 bases and J gave up 3 bases, with 8 bases separating them. This CDR3 comprises 13 residues. DNA of the CDR3: TGTGCCAGCAGCTTAACAGGGAACTACGAGCAGTACTTC. This sequence encodes CASSLTGNYEQYF.

The chain uses TRBV7-2 and TRBJ2-5, with 8 nucleotides matching TRBD1. In germline, CDR1 is SGHTA, CDR2 FQGNSA. The CDR3 has 15 amino acids. After removal of 6 bases from V and 7 bases from J, the junction contained 13 bases not matched to a gene. CDR3 residues: CASSSNRGDSATQYF. The DNA for the CDR3 is TGTGCCAGCAGTTCCAACAGGGGGGATTCCGCGACCCAGTACTTC. The full variable domain, completed using reference TRBV7-2 and TRBJ2-5, is GAGVSQSPSNKVTEKGKDVELRCDPISGHTALYWYRQSLGQGLEFLIYFQGNSAPDKSGLPSDRFSAERTGGSVSTLTIQRTQQEDSAVYLCASSSNRGDSATQYFGPGTRLLVL.

This rearrangement joins TRBV29-1 to TRBJ2-5; D might be TRBD2 (5 bases). CDR1 and CDR2 from the germline V gene are SQVTM and ANQGSEA. Trimming shortened V by 6 bases and J by 2 bases, and 7 bases separated the two germline ends. This CDR3 region has 11 residues. The chain's CDR3 is CSVRTQETQYF. CDR3 nucleotide sequence: TGCAGCGTACGGACTCAAGAGACCCAGTACTTC.

The V and J genes are TRBV7-2 and TRBJ2-7, with D possibly being TRBD1 (7 bases). Trimming took 5 bases from V and 3 from J, leaving 11 bases between them. The CDR3 runs 13 residues. Germline CDR1 and CDR2: SGHTA and FQGNSA. This CDR3 reads CASSRQGLYEQYF. For the CDR3, the DNA is TGTGCCAGCAGCCGACAGGGACTCTACGAGCAGTACTTC. Looking up the rest from reference TRBV7-2 and TRBJ2-7 gives the full variable domain: GAGVSQSPSNKVTEKGKDVELRCDPISGHTALYWYRQSLGQGLEFLIYFQGNSAPDKSGLPSDRFSAERTGGSVSTLTIQRTQQEDSAVYLCASSRQGLYEQYFGPGTRLTVT.

CDR3 protein: CASSPPLVICVSYEQYF. The CDR3 nucleotides are TGTGCCAGCAGCCCCCCTTTGGTAATTTGTGTCAGTTACGAGCAGTACTTC. The chain links TRBV7-3 to TRBJ2-7; D remains ambiguous. Trimming took off 5 bases at V and 4 bases at J, with 24 bases between the two ends. There are 17 residues in the CDR3. Germline CDR1 is SGHTA and CDR2 is FQGTGA. Together with reference TRBV7-3 and TRBJ2-7, the CDR3 gives the full variable domain: GAGVSQTPSNKVTEKGKYVELRCDPISGHTALYWYRQSLGQGPEFLIYFQGTGAADDSGLPNDRFFAVRPEGSVSTLKIQRTERGDSAVYLCASSPPLVICVSYEQYFGPGTRLTVT.

V gene TRBV2 combines with J gene TRBJ2-3; possible D gene TRBD2, 5 bases. Trimming took off 6 bases at V and 12 bases at J, with 10 bases between the two ends. Looked up from germline, CDR1 is SNHLY and CDR2 is FYNNEI. The CDR3 contains 10 residues. CDR3 in DNA: TGTGCCAGCAGGAGGAGGACCCAGTATTTT. Amino acid sequence: CASRRRTQYF.

V and J are TRBV5-4 and TRBJ2-3; weak D call: TRBD2 (6 bases). Trimming removed 5 bases from V and 6 bases from J, with 19 bases in between. The CDR3 sequence is 15 residues long. Germline V gives CDR1 SGHNT, CDR2 YYREEE (reference sequence). The CDR3 nucleotides read TGTGCCAGCAGGCTCGCCGGTGTGGAGGGGGATACGCAGTATTTT. This sequence encodes CASRLAGVEGDTQYF. The variable domain in full, completed from reference TRBV5-4 and TRBJ2-3, reads ETGVTQSPTHLIKTRGQQVTLRCSSQSGHNTVSWYQQALGQGPQFIFQYYREEENGRGNFPPRFSGLQFPNYSSELNVNALELDDSALYLCASRLAGVEGDTQYFGPGTRLTVL.

The chain recombines TRBV5-6 with TRBJ1-2; D possibly corresponds to TRBD1 (5 bases). V shed 4 bases and J shed 5 bases, with 9 bases lying between them. This CDR3 region has 12 residues. In germline, CDR1 is SGHDT, CDR2 YYEEEE. The CDR3 nucleotides read TGTGCCAGCAGCCCTGGGACTTATGGCTACACCTTC. It codes for CASSPGTYGYTF.

This sequence joins TRBV19 and TRBJ1-5; the match to TRBD1 covers 12 bases. Unmatched junction bases numbered 8, after V lost 0 bases and J lost 2 bases. There are 19 residues in the CDR3. Germline V CDR1 and CDR2: LNHDA, SQIVND (reference sequence). The CDR3 loop is CASSIDRDRGRGGNQPQHF. The CDR3 DNA reads TGTGCCAGTAGTATAGATCGGGACAGGGGGCGGGGGGGCAATCAGCCCCAGCATTTT.

This clone was recorded once. The chain is built from TRBV14 and TRBJ2-1, with TRBD2 as a possible D gene (5 bases). The germline V gene encodes CDR1 SGHDN and CDR2 FVKESK. Trimming took 2 bases from V and 10 from J, leaving 18 bases between them. This CDR3 is built from 15 residues. The CDR3 spells CASSQRRVREREQFF. Written as DNA, the CDR3 is TGTGCCAGCAGCCAAAGAAGAGTGAGGGAACGGGAGCAGTTCTTC. The full variable domain, its missing parts supplied by reference TRBV14 and TRBJ2-1, is EAGVTQFPSHSVIEKGQTVTLRCDPISGHDNLYWYRRVMGKEIKFLLHFVKESKQDESGMPNNRFLAERTGGTYSTLKVQPAELEDSGVYFCASSQRRVREREQFFGPGTRLTVL.

The J gene is TRBJ2-7, the V gene TRBV4-2; 7 bases agree with TRBD1. The CDR3 extends over 15 amino acids. Unmatched junction bases numbered 3, after V lost 0 bases and J lost 1 base. In germline, CDR1 is LGHNA, CDR2 YNFKEQ. The CDR3 bases are TGTGCCAGCAGCCAAGAAGGGACAGTTTCCTACGAGCAGTACTTC. The encoded protein is CASSQEGTVSYEQYF.

The rearrangement joins TRBV5-6 to TRBJ2-7; 7 bases match TRBD2. CDR1 is SGHDT and CDR2 is YYEEEE in the germline V gene. The length of the CDR3 is 15 residues. V shed 4 bases, J shed 3 bases, and the junction held 10 bases outside the gene matches. The CDR3 coding sequence is TGTGCCAGCAGCCCCACCGGGTGGGGGGGCTACGAGCAGTACTTC. Translating gives CASSPTGWGGYEQYF.